This T cell receptor (beta chain) was retrieved from a study of CD8 T cells in Susac syndrome. CDR1 is SNHLY, CDR2 FYNNEI, per germline. CDR3 length: 15 residues. Trimming removed 6 bases at V and 8 bases at J, with 21 bases between. With random hexamers, about 0.45 to 1 ug RNA was reverse transcribed. One entry per CDR3 protein results from TCRdb running MiXCR on the immunoSEQ multiplex PCR reads. The sample contains 200,000 to 250,000 distinct CDR3 sequences, roughly 94% of which appear only once. Sequences were obtained from CD4+ T cells from PBMCs. The chain employs TRBV2 and TRBJ2-3; the D gene is possibly TRBD2 (6 bases). The receptor was derived from a human donor with multiple sclerosis. The chain's CDR3 is CASSSQGGQMGTQYF. The CDR3, as DNA: TGTGCCAGCAGCTCCCAAGGAGGGCAGATGGGTACGCAGTATTTT. The variable domain in full, completed from reference TRBV2 and TRBJ2-3, reads EPEVTQTPSHQVTQMGQEVILRCVPISNHLYFYWYRQILGQKVEFLVSFYNNEISEKSEIFDDQFSVERPDGSNFTLKIRSTKLEDSAMYFCASSSQGGQMGTQYFGPGTRLTVL.